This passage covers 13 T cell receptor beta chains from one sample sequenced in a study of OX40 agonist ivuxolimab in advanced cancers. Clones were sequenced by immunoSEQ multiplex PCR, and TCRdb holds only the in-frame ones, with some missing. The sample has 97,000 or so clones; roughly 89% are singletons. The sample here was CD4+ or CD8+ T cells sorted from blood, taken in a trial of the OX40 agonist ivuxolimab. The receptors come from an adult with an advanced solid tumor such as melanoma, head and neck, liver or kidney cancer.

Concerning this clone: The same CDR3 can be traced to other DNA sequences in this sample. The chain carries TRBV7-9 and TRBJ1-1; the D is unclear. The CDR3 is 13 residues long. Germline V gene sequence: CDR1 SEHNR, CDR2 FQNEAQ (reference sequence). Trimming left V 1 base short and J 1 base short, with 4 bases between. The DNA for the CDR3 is TGTGCCAGCAGCTTAGTACAGAACACTGAAGCTTTCTTT. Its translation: CASSLVQNTEAFF.

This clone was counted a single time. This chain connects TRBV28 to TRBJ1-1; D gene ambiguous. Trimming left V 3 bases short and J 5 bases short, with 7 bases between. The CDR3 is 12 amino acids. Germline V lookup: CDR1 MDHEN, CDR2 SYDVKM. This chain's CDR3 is CASSLGRTEAFF. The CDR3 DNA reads TGTGCCAGCAGTTTGGGGAGGACTGAAGCTTTCTTT.

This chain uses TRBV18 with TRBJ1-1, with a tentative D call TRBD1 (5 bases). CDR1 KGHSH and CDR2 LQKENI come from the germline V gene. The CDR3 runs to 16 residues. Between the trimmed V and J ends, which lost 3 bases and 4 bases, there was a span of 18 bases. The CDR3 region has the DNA TGTGCCAGCTCACCTTTATCAGGGTCCCGGAGCACTGAAGCTTTCTTT. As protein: CASSPLSGSRSTEAFF.

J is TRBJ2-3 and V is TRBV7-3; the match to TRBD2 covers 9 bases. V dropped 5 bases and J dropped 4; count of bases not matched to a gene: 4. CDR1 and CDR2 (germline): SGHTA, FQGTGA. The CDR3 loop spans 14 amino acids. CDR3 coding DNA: TGTGCCAGCAGCGCGCGGGAGGGCCCAGATACGCAGTATTTT. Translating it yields CASSAREGPDTQYF.

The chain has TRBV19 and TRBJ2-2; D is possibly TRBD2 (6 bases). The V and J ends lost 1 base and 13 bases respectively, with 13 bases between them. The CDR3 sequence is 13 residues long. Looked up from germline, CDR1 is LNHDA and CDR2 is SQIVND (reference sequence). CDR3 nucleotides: TGTGCCAGTAGTATAGCAAGGGAGGCCGGGCTGTTTTTT. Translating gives CASSIAREAGLFF.

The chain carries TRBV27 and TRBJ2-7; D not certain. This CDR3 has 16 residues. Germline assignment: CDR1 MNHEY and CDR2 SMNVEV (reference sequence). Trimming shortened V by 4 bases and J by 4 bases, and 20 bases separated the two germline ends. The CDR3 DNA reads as TGTGCCAGCAGTTCCTCTTTGTGGCAGAAAGCGTACGAGCAGTACTTC. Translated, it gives CASSSSLWQKAYEQYF.

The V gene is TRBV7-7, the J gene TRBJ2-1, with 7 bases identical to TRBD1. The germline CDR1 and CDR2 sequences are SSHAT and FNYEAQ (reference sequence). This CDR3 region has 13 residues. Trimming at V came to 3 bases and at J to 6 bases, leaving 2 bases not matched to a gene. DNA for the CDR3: TGTGCCAGCAGCTTGGACAGGTTCAATGAGCAGTTCTTC. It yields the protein CASSLDRFNEQFF. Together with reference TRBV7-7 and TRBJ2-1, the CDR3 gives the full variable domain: GAGVSQSPRYKVTKRGQDVTLRCDPISSHATLYWYQQALGQGPEFLTYFNYEAQPDKSGLPSDRFSAERPEGSISTLTIQRTEQRDSAMYRCASSLDRFNEQFFGPGTRLTVL.

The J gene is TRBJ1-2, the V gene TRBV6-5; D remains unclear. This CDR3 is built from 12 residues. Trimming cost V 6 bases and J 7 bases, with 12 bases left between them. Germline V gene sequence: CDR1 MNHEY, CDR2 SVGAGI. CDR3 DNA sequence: TGTGCCAGCAGCCAAGCAAGTGGTGGCTACACCTTC. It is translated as CASSQASGGYTF.

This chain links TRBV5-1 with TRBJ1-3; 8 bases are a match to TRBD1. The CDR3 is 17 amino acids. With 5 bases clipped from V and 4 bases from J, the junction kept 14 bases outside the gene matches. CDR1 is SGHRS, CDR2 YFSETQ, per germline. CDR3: CASRADLQGARGNTIYF. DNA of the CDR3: TGCGCCAGCAGGGCGGACCTCCAGGGGGCAAGAGGAAACACCATATATTTT. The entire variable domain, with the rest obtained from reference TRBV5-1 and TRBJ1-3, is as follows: KAGVTQTPRYLIKTRGQQVTLSCSPISGHRSVSWYQQTPGQGLQFLFEYFSETQRNKGNFPGRFSGRQFSNSRSEMNVSTLELGDSALYLCASRADLQGARGNTIYFGEGSWLTVV.

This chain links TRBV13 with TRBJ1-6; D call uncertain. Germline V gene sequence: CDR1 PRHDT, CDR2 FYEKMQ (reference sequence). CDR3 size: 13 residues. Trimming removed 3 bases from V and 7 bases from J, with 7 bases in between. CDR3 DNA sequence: TGTGCCAGCAGCTTCGGGTTCAATTCACCCCTCCACTTT. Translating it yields CASSFGFNSPLHF.

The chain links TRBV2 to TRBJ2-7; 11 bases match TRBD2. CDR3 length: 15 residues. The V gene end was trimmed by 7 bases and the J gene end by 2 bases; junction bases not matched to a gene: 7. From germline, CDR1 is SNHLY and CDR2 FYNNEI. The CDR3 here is CASNKGTSGPYEQYF. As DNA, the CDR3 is TGTGCCAGCAATAAAGGGACTAGCGGTCCCTACGAGCAGTACTTC.

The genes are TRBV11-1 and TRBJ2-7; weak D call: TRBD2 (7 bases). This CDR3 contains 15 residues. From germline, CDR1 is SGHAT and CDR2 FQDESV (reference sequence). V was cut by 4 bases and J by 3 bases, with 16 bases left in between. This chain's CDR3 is CASSSEGGVGYEQYF. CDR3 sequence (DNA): TGTGCCAGCAGCTCCGAGGGGGGGGTTGGCTACGAGCAGTACTTC.

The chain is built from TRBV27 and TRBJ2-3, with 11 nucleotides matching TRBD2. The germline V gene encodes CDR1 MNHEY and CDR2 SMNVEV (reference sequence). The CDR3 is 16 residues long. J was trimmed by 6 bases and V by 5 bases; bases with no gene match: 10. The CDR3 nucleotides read TGTGCCAGCAGTCCGATAGCGGGAGGGCCAGCGGATACGCAGTATTTT. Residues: CASSPIAGGPADTQYF.